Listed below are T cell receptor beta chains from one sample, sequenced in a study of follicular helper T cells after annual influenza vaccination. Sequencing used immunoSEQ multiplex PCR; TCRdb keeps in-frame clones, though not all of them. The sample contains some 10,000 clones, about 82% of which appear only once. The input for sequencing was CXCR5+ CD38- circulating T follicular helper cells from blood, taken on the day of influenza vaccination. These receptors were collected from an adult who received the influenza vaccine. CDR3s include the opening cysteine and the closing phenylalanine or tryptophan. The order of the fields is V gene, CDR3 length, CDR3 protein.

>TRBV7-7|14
CASSPRLEGDEQFF
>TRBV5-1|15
CASSPAGERTDTQYF
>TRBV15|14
CATSRDYEGATTFF
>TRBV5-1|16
CASSPAAGGPFGELFF
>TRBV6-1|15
CASSETGGTYNEQFF
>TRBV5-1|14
CASSRDGGLGGYTF
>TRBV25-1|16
CASSEIRSGITDTQYF
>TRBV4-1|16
CASSQDFGGSWAGYTF
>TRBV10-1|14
CASSEGTQGGSQYF
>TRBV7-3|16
CASSSGRPSGVNEQFF
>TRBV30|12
CAWSVGAYTQYF
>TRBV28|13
CASGTRSTDTQYF
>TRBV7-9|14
CASSLGSGNYGYTF
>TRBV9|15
CASSPRGGANEKLFF
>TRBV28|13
CASRGGAGDTQYF
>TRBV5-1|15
CASSPSGPNYNEQFF
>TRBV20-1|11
CSASGPGAQYF
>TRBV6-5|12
CASSGQGSGYTF
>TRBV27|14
CASSRSGRGGELFF
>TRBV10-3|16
CAISSGQAYSNQPQHF
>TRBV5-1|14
CASSLGAGANVLTF
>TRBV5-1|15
CASSGGLAEANEQFF
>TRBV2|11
CASSDYTEAFF
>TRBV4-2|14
CASSQAGGAYEQYF
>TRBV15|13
CATSRNTGPEQYF
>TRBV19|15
CASSQRTGVYNEQFF
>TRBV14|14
CASSHLQVNTEAFF
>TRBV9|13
CASSVGQDTEAFF
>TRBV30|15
CAWSKNSQSNQPQHF
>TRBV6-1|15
CASSARQGGNTEAFF
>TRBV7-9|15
CASSLKRQGGYEQYF
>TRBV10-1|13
CASSEWGLDTQYF
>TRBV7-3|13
CASSPTQGNEQFF
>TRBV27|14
CASSEDPSRNTIYF
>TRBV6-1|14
CASKLAAGAYEQYF
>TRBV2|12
CASHRDGYEQYF
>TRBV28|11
CASSGYETQYF
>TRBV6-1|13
CASSEDPLNEQFF
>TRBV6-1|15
CASSVGTSGFYEQYF
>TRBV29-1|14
CSVVSGTGQETQYF
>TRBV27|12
CASSFSNQPQHF
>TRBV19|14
CATTREGGGEKLFF
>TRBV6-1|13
CASSESRGLGYTF
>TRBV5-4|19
CASSLDGIVFDLGHNEQFF
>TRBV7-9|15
CASSLEGAFRNEQFF
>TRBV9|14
CASRKGEGPYEQYF
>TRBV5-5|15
CASSYTEGLGETQYF
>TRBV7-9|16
CASSWGRGTGSYEQYF
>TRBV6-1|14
CASSEGTRLAEQFF
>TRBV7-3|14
CASSLSFGGDEQFF
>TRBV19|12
CASSIDRRRQYF
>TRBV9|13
CASSVGGTGELFF
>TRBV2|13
CASSKRGGETQYF